Shown below are 22 T cell receptor beta chains from a single sample sequenced in a study of blood T cell repertoires in COVID-19. Assay: immunoSEQ multiplex PCR; the TCRdb copy retains only in-frame clones and omits some. The sample yields 150,000 to 180,000 clones, approximately 86% seen once. Sequencing was performed on peripheral blood. The receptors derive from a man in his 60s with COVID-19, enrolled during active disease.

CDR3: CASSQTRVGYTF. The CDR3 coding sequence is TGTGCCAGCAGCCAAACCCGGGTTGGCTACACCTTC. The gene calls are TRBV3-1 (or the pseudogene TRBV3-2) and TRBJ1-2; D remains unclear. CDR1 is LGHDT and CDR2 is YNNKEL in the germline V gene (reference sequence). CDR3 length equals 12 residues. The V end was cut by 2 bases, the J end by 7 bases, with 8 bases between.

The CDR3 sequence: CASSPGTGHNEKLFF. The CDR3 DNA reads as TGTGCCAGCTCACCGGGGACAGGGCATAATGAAAAACTGTTTTTT. J is TRBJ1-4 and V is TRBV18; 9 bases map to TRBD1. Germline V lookup: CDR1 KGHSH, CDR2 LQKENI. The CDR3 runs 15 residues. V lost 3 bases, J lost 4 bases, and 3 bases stayed unmatched.

The chain couples TRBV6-5 to TRBJ2-7; 9 bases are shared with TRBD1. The CDR3 has 16 amino acids. Losses at the gene ends were 2 bases for V and 1 base for J; bases not matched to a gene: 6. CDR1 MNHEY and CDR2 SVGAGI come from the germline V gene. The DNA for the CDR3 is TGTGCCAGCAGTTACAGGGGGACAGGGATGTCCTACGAGCAGTACTTC. Protein: CASSYRGTGMSYEQYF.

The chain couples TRBV28 to TRBJ1-4, with D maybe TRBD1 (6 bases). CDR3 length: 14 amino acids. CDR1 and CDR2 (germline): MDHEN, SYDVKM. Trimming took off 3 bases at V and 15 bases at J, with 20 bases between the two ends. The CDR3 sequence is CASSLRTVIDGMFF. CDR3 DNA sequence: TGTGCCAGCAGTTTGAGGACAGTCATCGACGGGATGTTTTTT.

This clone has a handful of counts. The rearrangement joins TRBV7-9 to TRBJ2-3; possibly TRBD1 for D (5 bases). The CDR3 is made up of 14 amino acids. V gave up 2 bases and J gave up 1 base, with 7 bases separating them. From germline, CDR1 is SEHNR and CDR2 FQNEAQ (reference sequence). The CDR3 bases are TGTGCCAGCAGCTTATCACAGGGCACAGATACGCAGTATTTT. Translation gives CASSLSQGTDTQYF. The variable domain in full, with the rest retrieved from reference TRBV7-9 and TRBJ2-3, is DTGVSQNPRHKITKRGQNVTFRCDPISEHNRLYWYRQTLGQGPEFLTYFQNEAQLEKSRLLSDRFSAERPKGSFSTLEIQRTEQGDSAMYLCASSLSQGTDTQYFGPGTRLTVL.

This clone was counted a few times. The chain combines TRBV29-1 with TRBJ2-6; D might be TRBD2 (5 bases). CDR3 length equals 14 residues. The germline V gene encodes CDR1 SQVTM and CDR2 ANQGSEA. V was cut by 3 bases and J by 1 base, with 7 bases left in between. The CDR3 here is CSVDTGSGANVLTF. Here the CDR3 DNA reads TGCAGCGTTGATACGGGGTCTGGGGCCAACGTCCTGACTTTC.

DNA for the CDR3: TGTGCTAGTGGTTTGGGGACTGGTGGAAACACCATATATTTT. Its translation is CASGLGTGGNTIYF. This chain uses TRBV12-5 with TRBJ1-3; no reliable D call. Trimming took off 1 base at V and 3 bases at J, with 7 bases between the two ends. Germline CDR1 reads LGHNT; CDR2 reads FRNRAP. The CDR3 extends over 14 amino acids. The complete variable domain, with remaining parts taken from reference TRBV12-5 and TRBJ1-3, reads DARVTQTPRHKVTEMGQEVTMRCQPILGHNTVFWYRQTMMQGLELLAYFRNRAPLDDSGMPKDRFSAEMPDATLATLKIQPSEPRDSAVYFCASGLGTGGNTIYFGEGSWLTVV.

The chain has TRBV7-2 and TRBJ1-2, with D perhaps TRBD1 (5 bases). Germline V gene sequence: CDR1 SGHTA, CDR2 FQGNSA. This CDR3 contains 16 residues. Trimming removed 0 bases from V and 5 bases from J, with 16 bases in between. CDR3 loop: CASSLAASGVGYGYTF. The CDR3 nucleotides read TGTGCCAGCAGCTTAGCGGCTTCGGGGGTAGGATATGGCTACACCTTC. Drawing the rest from reference TRBV7-2 and TRBJ1-2, the complete variable domain is GAGVSQSPSNKVTEKGKDVELRCDPISGHTALYWYRQSLGQGLEFLIYFQGNSAPDKSGLPSDRFSAERTGGSVSTLTIQRTQQEDSAVYLCASSLAASGVGYGYTFGSGTRLTVV.

The rearrangement links TRBV5-1 to TRBJ2-1; 12 nucleotides agree with TRBD2. V lost 2 bases, J lost 5 bases, and 5 bases stayed unmatched. Germline CDR1 SGHRS, CDR2 YFSETQ. This CDR3 region has 16 residues. CDR3 coding DNA: TGCGCCAGCAGCTTCCTAGCGGGAGGGATTAACAATGAGCAGTTCTTC. Translated: CASSFLAGGINNEQFF. Supplemented by reference TRBV5-1 and TRBJ2-1, the full variable domain reads KAGVTQTPRYLIKTRGQQVTLSCSPISGHRSVSWYQQTPGQGLQFLFEYFSETQRNKGNFPGRFSGRQFSNSRSEMNVSTLELGDSALYLCASSFLAGGINNEQFFGPGTRLTVL.

The J gene is TRBJ1-5, the V gene TRBV6-5; a possible D gene is TRBD1 (6 bases). This CDR3 has 13 residues. V gave up 4 bases and J gave up 3 bases, with 7 bases separating them. CDR1 and CDR2 (germline): MNHEY, SVGAGI. The CDR3 is CASSWDNNQPQHF. DNA of the CDR3: TGTGCCAGCAGTTGGGACAACAATCAGCCCCAGCATTTT.

A single count supports this clone. The chain couples TRBV5-4 to TRBJ2-1, with D perhaps TRBD1 (5 bases). V was shortened by 1 base and J by 5 bases, with 10 bases between the two germline ends. The germline CDR1 and CDR2 sequences are SGHNT and YYREEE (reference sequence). The CDR3 runs to 14 residues. The CDR3 spells CASSLRSGNNEQFF. The DNA of the CDR3 is TGTGCCAGCAGCTTGAGATCAGGGAACAATGAGCAGTTCTTC.

V and J are TRBV7-2 and TRBJ1-1, with 8 bases matching TRBD1. Unmatched junction bases numbered 10, after V lost 5 bases and J lost 5 bases. From germline, CDR1 is SGHTA and CDR2 FQGNSA. This CDR3 has 15 residues. CDR3 sequence (DNA): TGTGCCAGCAGCCCAGCCGGCCAGGGGGCAACTGAAGCTTTCTTT. It is translated as CASSPAGQGATEAFF. The full variable domain, rest sourced from reference TRBV7-2 and TRBJ1-1, is GAGVSQSPSNKVTEKGKDVELRCDPISGHTALYWYRQSLGQGLEFLIYFQGNSAPDKSGLPSDRFSAERTGGSVSTLTIQRTQQEDSAVYLCASSPAGQGATEAFFGQGTRLTVV.

The gene calls are TRBV13 and TRBJ1-5, with D possibly matching TRBD1 (6 bases). The CDR3 covers 16 residues. Germline lookup yields CDR1 PRHDT and CDR2 FYEKMQ (reference sequence). The ends were cut back, 0 bases at V and 8 bases at J, with 17 bases in the middle. The CDR3 region is CASSLGRGARTEPQHF. Written as DNA, the CDR3 is TGTGCCAGCAGCTTAGGCCGGGGGGCACGTACGGAGCCCCAGCATTTT.

The chain is built from TRBV19 and TRBJ1-2; D unclear. Germline V CDR1 and CDR2: LNHDA, SQIVND (reference sequence). V lost 1 base and J 8 bases, leaving 8 bases between the germline ends. The CDR3 has 12 amino acids. In nucleotides, the CDR3 is TGTGCCAGTAGTATAGTGGGCAGCGGCTACACCTTC. It yields the protein CASSIVGSGYTF. The variable domain in full, with the rest retrieved from reference TRBV19 and TRBJ1-2, is DGGITQSPKYLFRKEGQNVTLSCEQNLNHDAMYWYRQDPGQGLRLIYYSQIVNDFQKGDIAEGYSVSREKKESFPLTVTSAQKNPTAFYLCASSIVGSGYTFGSGTRLTVV.

The J gene is TRBJ1-4, the V gene TRBV11-2, with D unresolved. V lost 5 bases to trimming and J lost 0 bases, with 7 bases between them. Per germline, CDR1 SGHAT and CDR2 FQNNGV. The CDR3 loop spans 14 amino acids. The CDR3 is CASSPRATNEKLFF. CDR3 sequence (DNA): TGTGCCAGCAGCCCCCGGGCAACTAATGAAAAACTGTTTTTT. Combining the CDR3 with reference TRBV11-2 and TRBJ1-4 gives the whole variable domain EAGVAQSPRYKIIEKRQSVAFWCNPISGHATLYWYQQILGQGPKLLIQFQNNGVVDDSQLPKDRFSAERLKGVDSTLKIQPAKLEDSAVYLCASSPRATNEKLFFGSGTQLSVL.

This clone appeared a few times. V and J are TRBV3-1 (or the pseudogene TRBV3-2) and TRBJ2-5; a weak D match, TRBD2 (5 bases). The germline V and J ends were trimmed by 4 bases and 5 bases, with 11 bases remaining between them. This CDR3 is 13 amino acids long. The germline V gene has CDR1 LGHDT and CDR2 YNNKEL (reference sequence). The CDR3 region has the DNA TGTGCCAGCAGCCCCGGACTGAGGGAGACCCAGTACTTC. Translated: CASSPGLRETQYF.

The V gene is TRBV7-2, the J gene TRBJ1-1; 10 bases agree with TRBD1. Per the germline V gene, CDR1 is SGHTA and CDR2 is FQGNSA. There are 16 residues in the CDR3. V shed 4 bases, J shed 5 bases, and the junction held 10 bases outside the gene matches. The CDR3 region is CASSYAWTGGRTEAFF. The CDR3 nucleotides are TGTGCCAGCAGCTACGCCTGGACAGGGGGAAGAACTGAAGCTTTCTTT.

The chain recombines TRBV5-6 with TRBJ2-1, with TRBD2 matching 14 bases. CDR3 length equals 15 residues. The germline V gene has CDR1 SGHDT and CDR2 YYEEEE. With V trimmed by 2 bases and J by 12 bases, 7 bases remained unmatched. The CDR3 sequence is CASSFLTSGGDPQFF. CDR3 bases: TGTGCCAGCAGCTTCTTGACTAGCGGGGGGGACCCGCAGTTCTTC.

This clone was seen only a few times. The rearrangement joins TRBV5-6 to TRBJ2-2; TRBD2 aligns across 10 bases. After removal of 3 bases from V and 8 bases from J, the junction contained 13 bases not matched to a gene. The CDR3 loop spans 17 amino acids. Germline V gives CDR1 SGHDT, CDR2 YYEEEE. CDR3 sequence reads: CASSSLGAGGPSGELFF. CDR3 DNA: TGTGCCAGCAGCTCCCTAGGAGCGGGAGGGCCCAGTGGGGAGCTGTTTTTT.

The chain uses TRBV14 and TRBJ1-2; D is undetermined. The CDR3 is 12 residues long. Germline lookup yields CDR1 SGHDN and CDR2 FVKESK. V was shortened by 4 bases and J by 8 bases, with 11 bases between the two germline ends. As DNA, the CDR3 is TGTGCCAGCAGCCGCTCCGGAGGAGGCTACACCTTC. The encoded protein is CASSRSGGGYTF.

The V and J genes are TRBV7-6 and TRBJ2-1; D perhaps matches TRBD2 (5 bases). The CDR3 extends over 15 amino acids. The V end was cut by 1 base, the J end by 8 bases, with 15 bases between. The germline gives CDR1 SGHVS, CDR2 FNYEAQ. The CDR3 region has the DNA TGTGCCAGCAGCTTAGTTAGGGAGACTCGTTATGAGCAGTTCTTC. Residues: CASSLVRETRYEQFF. The variable domain in full, with the rest retrieved from reference TRBV7-6 and TRBJ2-1, is GAGVSQSPRYKVTKRGQDVALRCDPISGHVSLYWYRQALGQGPEFLTYFNYEAQQDKSGLPNDRFSAERPEGSISTLTIQRTEQRDSAMYRCASSLVRETRYEQFFGPGTRLTVL.

The rearrangement uses TRBV11-3 and TRBJ1-1; D is uncertain. CDR3 length: 12 residues. In germline, CDR1 is SGHNT, CDR2 YENEEA. Trimming left V 5 bases short and J 4 bases short, with 8 bases between. The DNA for the CDR3 is TGTGCCAGCAGCGAGGGCTTCACTGAAGCTTTCTTT. Protein sequence: CASSEGFTEAFF.